These 2 T cell receptor beta chains were all obtained from the same sample, sequenced in a study of blood T cell repertoires in COVID-19. Clones were sequenced by immunoSEQ multiplex PCR, and TCRdb holds only the in-frame ones, with some missing. This sample has 350,000 to 450,000 clones, with 70% to 90% found just once. Material for sequencing was peripheral blood. These receptors came from a woman aged 55-69 years with COVID-19, enrolled during active disease.

The rearrangement joins TRBV19 to TRBJ1-1; D possibly corresponds to TRBD1 (6 bases). This CDR3 is 14 amino acids long. CDR1 LNHDA and CDR2 SQIVND come from the germline V gene (reference sequence). Trimming removed 2 bases from V and 5 bases from J, with 12 bases in between. The CDR3 nucleotides read TGTGCCAGTAGTATACAGGGGCCGAGGACTGAAGCTTTCTTT. Amino acid sequence: CASSIQGPRTEAFF.

In this sample, this clone turned up once. The chain carries TRBV6-5 and TRBJ1-4, with 8 bases aligning to TRBD1. Germline V gives CDR1 MNHEY, CDR2 SVGAGI. The CDR3 covers 14 residues. V trimming: 8 bases; J trimming: 2 bases; junction bases outside the gene matches: 4. The CDR3 DNA follows: TGTGCCAGCGCTTCAGGGGGCACTAATGAAAAACTGTTTTTT. The encoded protein is CASASGGTNEKLFF.